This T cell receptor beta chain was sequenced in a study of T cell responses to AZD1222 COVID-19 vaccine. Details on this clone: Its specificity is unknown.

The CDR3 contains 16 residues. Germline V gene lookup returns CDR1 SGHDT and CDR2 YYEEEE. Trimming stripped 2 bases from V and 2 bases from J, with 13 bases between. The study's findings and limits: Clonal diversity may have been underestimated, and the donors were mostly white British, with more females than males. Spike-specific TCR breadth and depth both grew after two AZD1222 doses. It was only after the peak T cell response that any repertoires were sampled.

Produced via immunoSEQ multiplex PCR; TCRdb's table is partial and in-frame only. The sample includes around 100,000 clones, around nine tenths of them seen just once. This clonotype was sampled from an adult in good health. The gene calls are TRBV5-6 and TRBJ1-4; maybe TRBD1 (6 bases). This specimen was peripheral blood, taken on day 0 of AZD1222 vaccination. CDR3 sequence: CASSLTGLGTNEKLFF. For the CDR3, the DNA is TGTGCCAGCAGCTTAACAGGGTTGGGGACTAATGAAAAACTGTTTTTT.